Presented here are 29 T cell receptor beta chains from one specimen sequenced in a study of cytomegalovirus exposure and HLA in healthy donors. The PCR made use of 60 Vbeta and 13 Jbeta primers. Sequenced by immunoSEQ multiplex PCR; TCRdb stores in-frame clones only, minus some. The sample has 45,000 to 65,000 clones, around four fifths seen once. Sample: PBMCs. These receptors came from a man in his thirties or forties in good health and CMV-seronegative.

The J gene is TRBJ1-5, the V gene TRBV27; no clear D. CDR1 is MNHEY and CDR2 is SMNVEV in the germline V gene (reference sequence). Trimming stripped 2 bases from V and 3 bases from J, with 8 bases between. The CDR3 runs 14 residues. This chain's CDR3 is CASSLRETNQPQHF. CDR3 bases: TGTGCCAGCAGTTTAAGAGAAACCAATCAGCCCCAGCATTTT.

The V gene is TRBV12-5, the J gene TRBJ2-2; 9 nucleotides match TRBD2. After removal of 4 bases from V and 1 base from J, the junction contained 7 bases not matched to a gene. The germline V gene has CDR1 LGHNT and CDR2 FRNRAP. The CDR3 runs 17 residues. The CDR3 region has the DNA TGTGCTAGTGGTTCCGGAGCGGGGGGAATGAACACCGGGGAGCTGTTTTTT. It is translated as CASGSGAGGMNTGELFF.

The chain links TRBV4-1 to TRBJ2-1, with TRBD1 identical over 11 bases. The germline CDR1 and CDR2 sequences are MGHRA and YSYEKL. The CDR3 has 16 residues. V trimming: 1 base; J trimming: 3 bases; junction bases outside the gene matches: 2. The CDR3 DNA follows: TGCGCCAGCAGCCAAGGGGGGACAGGGGGCTACAATGAGCAGTTCTTC. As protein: CASSQGGTGGYNEQFF.

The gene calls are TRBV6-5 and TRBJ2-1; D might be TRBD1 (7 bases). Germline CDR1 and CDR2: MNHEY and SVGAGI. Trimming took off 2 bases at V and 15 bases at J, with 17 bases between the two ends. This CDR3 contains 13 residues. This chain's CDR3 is CASSYTRQGGPFF. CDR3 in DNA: TGTGCCAGCAGTTACACCAGACAGGGAGGTCCGTTCTTC.

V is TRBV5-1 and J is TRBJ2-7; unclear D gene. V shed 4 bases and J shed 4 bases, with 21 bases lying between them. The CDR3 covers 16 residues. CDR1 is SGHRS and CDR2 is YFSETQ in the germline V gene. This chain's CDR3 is CASSPQLGLSLYEQYF. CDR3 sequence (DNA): TGCGCCAGCAGCCCCCAACTGGGCCTCTCGCTGTACGAGCAGTACTTC. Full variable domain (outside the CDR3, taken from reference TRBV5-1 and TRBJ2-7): KAGVTQTPRYLIKTRGQQVTLSCSPISGHRSVSWYQQTPGQGLQFLFEYFSETQRNKGNFPGRFSGRQFSNSRSEMNVSTLELGDSALYLCASSPQLGLSLYEQYFGPGTRLTVT.

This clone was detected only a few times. Here the CDR3 DNA reads TGTGCCAGCAGCTCCACTTGGGGGCCCGGGGAGCTGTTTTTT. Amino acid sequence: CASSSTWGPGELFF. The gene calls are TRBV7-9 and TRBJ2-2; D may be TRBD1 (6 bases). Germline assignment: CDR1 SEHNR and CDR2 FQNEAQ (reference sequence). Trimming took off 4 bases at V and 6 bases at J, with 12 bases between the two ends. The CDR3 has 14 residues.

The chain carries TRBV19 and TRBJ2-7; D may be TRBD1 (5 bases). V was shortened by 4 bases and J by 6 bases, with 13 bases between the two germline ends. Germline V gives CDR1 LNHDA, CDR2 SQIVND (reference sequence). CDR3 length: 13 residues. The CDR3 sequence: CASSKGLGLEQYF. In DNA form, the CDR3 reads TGTGCCAGTAGTAAGGGGTTAGGGCTCGAGCAGTACTTC. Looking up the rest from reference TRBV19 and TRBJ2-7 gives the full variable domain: DGGITQSPKYLFRKEGQNVTLSCEQNLNHDAMYWYRQDPGQGLRLIYYSQIVNDFQKGDIAEGYSVSREKKESFPLTVTSAQKNPTAFYLCASSKGLGLEQYFGPGTRLTVT.

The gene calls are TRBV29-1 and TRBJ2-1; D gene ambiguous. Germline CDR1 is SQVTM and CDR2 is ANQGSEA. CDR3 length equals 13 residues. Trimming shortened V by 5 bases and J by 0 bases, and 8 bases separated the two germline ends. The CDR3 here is CSVPNFSYNEQFF. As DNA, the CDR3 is TGCAGCGTTCCGAACTTCTCCTACAATGAGCAGTTCTTC.

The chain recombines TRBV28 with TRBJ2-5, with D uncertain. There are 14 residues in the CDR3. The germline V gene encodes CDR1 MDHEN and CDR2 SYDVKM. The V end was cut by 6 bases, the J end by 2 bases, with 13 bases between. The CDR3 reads CASSPRRKQETQYF. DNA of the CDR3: TGTGCCAGCAGCCCAAGGCGGAAGCAAGAGACCCAGTACTTC.

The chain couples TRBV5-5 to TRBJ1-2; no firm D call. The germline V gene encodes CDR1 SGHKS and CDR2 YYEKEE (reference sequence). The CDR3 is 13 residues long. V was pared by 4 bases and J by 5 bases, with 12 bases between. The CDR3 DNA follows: TGTGCCAGCAGCCTGAGCCCCCTTTATGGCTACACCTTC. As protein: CASSLSPLYGYTF.

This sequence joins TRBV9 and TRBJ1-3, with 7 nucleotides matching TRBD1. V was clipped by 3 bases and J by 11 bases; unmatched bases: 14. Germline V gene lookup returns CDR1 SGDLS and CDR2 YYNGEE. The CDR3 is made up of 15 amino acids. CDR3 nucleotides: TGTGCCAGCAGCGCCCTAGGGACAGAAAGACCGGCCATATATTTT. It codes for CASSALGTERPAIYF.

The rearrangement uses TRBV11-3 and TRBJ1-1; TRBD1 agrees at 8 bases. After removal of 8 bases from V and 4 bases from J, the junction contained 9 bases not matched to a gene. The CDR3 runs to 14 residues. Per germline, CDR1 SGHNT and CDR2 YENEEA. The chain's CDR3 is CASGNWDRSTEAFF. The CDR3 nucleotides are TGTGCCAGCGGCAATTGGGACAGGAGCACTGAAGCTTTCTTT.

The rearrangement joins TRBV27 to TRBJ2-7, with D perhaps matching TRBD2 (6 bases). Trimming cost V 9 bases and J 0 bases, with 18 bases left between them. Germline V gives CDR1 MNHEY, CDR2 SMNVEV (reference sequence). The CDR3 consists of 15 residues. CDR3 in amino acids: CASRGWEAGSYEQYF. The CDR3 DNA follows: TGTGCCAGTCGGGGTTGGGAAGCGGGCTCCTACGAGCAGTACTTC.

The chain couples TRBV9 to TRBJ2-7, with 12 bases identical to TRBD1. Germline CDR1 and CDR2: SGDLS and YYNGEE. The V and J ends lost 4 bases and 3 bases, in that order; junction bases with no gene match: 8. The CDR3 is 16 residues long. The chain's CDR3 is CASSFSGTGGIYEQYF. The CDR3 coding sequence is TGTGCCAGCAGCTTCTCCGGGACAGGGGGCATCTACGAGCAGTACTTC.

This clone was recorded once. CDR3 sequence (DNA): TGCGCCAGCAGCCCGATCGGACAGGGCACTGAAGCTTTCTTT. Protein sequence: CASSPIGQGTEAFF. The chain links TRBV5-1 to TRBJ1-1; the match to TRBD1 covers 8 bases. The V segment lost 4 bases and the J segment 4 bases; nucleotides outside the gene matches: 6. The CDR3 has 14 residues. Germline V gives CDR1 SGHRS, CDR2 YFSETQ.

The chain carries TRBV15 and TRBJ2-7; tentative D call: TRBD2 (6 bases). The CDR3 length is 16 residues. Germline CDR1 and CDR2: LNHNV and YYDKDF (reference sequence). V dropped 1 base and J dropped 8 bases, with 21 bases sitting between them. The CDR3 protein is CATSRVVPTSSSKQYF. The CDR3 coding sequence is TGTGCCACCAGCAGAGTGGTCCCCACTAGCTCAAGTAAGCAGTACTTC.

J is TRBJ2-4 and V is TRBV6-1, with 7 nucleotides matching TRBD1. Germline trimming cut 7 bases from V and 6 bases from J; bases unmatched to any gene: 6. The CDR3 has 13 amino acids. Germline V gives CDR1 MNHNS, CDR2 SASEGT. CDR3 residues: CASTDRVGNIQYF. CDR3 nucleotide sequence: TGTGCCAGCACTGACAGGGTCGGAAACATTCAGTACTTC.

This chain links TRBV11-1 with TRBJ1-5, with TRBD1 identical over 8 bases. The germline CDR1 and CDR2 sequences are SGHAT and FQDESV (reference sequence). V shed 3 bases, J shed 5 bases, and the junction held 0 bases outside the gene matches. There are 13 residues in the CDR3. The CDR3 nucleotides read TGTGCCAGCAGCTTGGACAGGGATCAGCCCCAGCATTTT. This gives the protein CASSLDRDQPQHF.

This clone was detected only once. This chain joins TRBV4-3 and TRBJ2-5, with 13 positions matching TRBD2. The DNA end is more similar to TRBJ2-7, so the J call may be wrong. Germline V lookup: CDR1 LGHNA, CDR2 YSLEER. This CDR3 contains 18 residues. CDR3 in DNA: TGCGCCAGCAGCCAAGACTACGGACTAGCGGGAGTTACCTACGAGCAGTACTTC. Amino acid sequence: CASSQDYGLAGVTYEQYF.

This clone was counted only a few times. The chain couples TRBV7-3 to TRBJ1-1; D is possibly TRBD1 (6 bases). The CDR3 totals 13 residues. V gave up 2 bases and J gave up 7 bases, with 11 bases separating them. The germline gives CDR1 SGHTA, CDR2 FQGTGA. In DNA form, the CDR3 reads TGTGCCAGCAGCTTATTAGGACAGAGTGAAGCTTTCTTT. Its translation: CASSLLGQSEAFF.

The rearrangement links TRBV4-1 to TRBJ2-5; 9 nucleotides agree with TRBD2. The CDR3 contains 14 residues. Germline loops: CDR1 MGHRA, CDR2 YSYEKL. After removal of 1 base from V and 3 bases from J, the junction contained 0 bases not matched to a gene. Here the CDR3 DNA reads TGCGCCAGCAGCCAAGGGACTAGCGAAGAGACCCAGTACTTC. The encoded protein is CASSQGTSEETQYF.

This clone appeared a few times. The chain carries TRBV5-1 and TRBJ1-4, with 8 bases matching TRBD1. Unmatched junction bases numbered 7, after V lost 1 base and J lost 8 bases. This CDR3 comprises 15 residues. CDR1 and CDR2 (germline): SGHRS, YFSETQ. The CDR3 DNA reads TGCGCCAGCAGCTTGCAAGGACAGGGTGGAGAAAAACTGTTTTTT. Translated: CASSLQGQGGEKLFF.

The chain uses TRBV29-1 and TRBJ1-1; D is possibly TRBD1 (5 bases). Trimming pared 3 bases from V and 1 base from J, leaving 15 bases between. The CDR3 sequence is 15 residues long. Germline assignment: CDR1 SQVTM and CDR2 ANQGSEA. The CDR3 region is CSVEGGDFWNTEAFF. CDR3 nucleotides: TGCAGCGTTGAGGGGGGGGACTTTTGGAACACTGAAGCTTTCTTT.

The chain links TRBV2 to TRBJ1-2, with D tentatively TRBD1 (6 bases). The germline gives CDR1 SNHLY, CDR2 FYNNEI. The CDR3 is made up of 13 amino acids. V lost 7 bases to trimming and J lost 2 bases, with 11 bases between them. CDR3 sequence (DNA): TGTGCCAGCATTTCCCAGGGGAACTATGGCTACACCTTC. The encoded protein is CASISQGNYGYTF.

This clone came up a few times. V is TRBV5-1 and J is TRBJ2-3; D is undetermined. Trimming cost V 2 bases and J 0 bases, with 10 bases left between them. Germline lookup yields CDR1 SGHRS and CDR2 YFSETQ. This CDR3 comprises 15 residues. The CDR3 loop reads CASSFERISTDTQYF. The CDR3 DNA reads TGCGCCAGCAGCTTCGAGCGTATTAGCACAGATACGCAGTATTTT.

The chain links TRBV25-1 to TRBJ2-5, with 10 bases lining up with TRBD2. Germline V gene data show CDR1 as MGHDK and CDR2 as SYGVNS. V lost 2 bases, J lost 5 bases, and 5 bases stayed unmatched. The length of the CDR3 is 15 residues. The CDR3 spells CASSEGSSGRETQYF. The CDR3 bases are TGTGCCAGCAGTGAAGGAAGTAGCGGGAGGGAGACCCAGTACTTC.

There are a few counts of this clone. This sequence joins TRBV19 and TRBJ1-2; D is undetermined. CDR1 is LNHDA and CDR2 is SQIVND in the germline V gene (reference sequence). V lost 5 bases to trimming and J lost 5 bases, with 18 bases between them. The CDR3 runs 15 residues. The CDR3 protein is CASSPILTSPYGYTF. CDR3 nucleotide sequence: TGTGCCAGTAGTCCCATTCTGACATCGCCGTATGGCTACACCTTC.

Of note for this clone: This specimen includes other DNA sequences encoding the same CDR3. CDR3 protein: CASSPPGLPQHF. The CDR3 coding sequence is TGTGCCAGCAGTCCGCCCGGGTTGCCCCAGCATTTT. The chain is built from TRBV7-2 and TRBJ1-5; D not resolved. The CDR3 extends over 12 amino acids. V lost 6 bases, J lost 9 bases, and 12 bases lay in between. CDR1 and CDR2 (germline): SGHTA, FQGNSA.

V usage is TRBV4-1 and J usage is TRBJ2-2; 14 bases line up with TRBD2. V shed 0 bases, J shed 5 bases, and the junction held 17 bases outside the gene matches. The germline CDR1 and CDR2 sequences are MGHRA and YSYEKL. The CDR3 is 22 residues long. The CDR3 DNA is TGCGCCAGCAGCCAAGATCTAGCAGGTGAGACTAGCGGGGGGGCGGGGACCGGGGAGCTGTTTTTT. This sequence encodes CASSQDLAGETSGGAGTGELFF.